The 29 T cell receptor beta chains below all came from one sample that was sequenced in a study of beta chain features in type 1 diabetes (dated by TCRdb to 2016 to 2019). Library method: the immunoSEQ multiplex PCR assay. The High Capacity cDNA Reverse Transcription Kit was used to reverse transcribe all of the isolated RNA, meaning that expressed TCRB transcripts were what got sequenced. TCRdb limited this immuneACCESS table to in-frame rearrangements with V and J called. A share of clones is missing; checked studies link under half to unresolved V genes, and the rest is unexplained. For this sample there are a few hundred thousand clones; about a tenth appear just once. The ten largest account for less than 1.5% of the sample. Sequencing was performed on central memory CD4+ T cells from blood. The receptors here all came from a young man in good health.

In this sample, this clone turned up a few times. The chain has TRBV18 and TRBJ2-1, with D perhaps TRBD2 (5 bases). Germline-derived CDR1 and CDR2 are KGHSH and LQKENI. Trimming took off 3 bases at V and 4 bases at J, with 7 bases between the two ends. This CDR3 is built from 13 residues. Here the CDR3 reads CASSPEGYNEQFF. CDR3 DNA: TGTGCCAGCTCACCCGAGGGATACAATGAGCAGTTCTTC.

CDR3 residues: CAWSRGSSTDTQYF. CDR3 in DNA: TGTGCCTGGAGTCGGGGGTCTAGCACAGATACGCAGTATTTT. The genes are TRBV30 and TRBJ2-3; D is perhaps TRBD2 (6 bases). Germline CDR1 is GTSNPN and CDR2 is SVGIG (reference sequence). This CDR3 region has 14 residues. Trimming stripped 2 bases from V and 0 bases from J, with 9 bases between.

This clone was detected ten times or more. CDR3 nucleotides: TGCAGCGTTGAAAGGACTTCCAATGAGCAGTTCTTC. It is translated as CSVERTSNEQFF. This chain links TRBV29-1 with TRBJ2-1; tentative D call: TRBD2 (5 bases). Trimming pared 2 bases from V and 6 bases from J, leaving 8 bases between. The CDR3 is 12 amino acids. Germline CDR1 is SQVTM and CDR2 is ANQGSEA.

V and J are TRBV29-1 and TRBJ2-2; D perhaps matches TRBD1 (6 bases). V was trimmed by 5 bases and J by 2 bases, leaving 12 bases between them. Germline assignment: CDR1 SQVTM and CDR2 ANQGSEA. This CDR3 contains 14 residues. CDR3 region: CSVYQGFNTGELFF. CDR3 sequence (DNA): TGCAGCGTTTATCAGGGGTTCAACACCGGGGAGCTGTTTTTT.

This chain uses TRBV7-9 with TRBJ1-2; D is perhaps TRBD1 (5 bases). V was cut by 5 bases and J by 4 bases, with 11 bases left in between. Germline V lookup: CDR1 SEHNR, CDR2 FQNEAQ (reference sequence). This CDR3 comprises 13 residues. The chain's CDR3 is CASSHRQFYGYTF. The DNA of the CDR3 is TGTGCCAGCAGCCATCGACAGTTCTATGGCTACACCTTC.

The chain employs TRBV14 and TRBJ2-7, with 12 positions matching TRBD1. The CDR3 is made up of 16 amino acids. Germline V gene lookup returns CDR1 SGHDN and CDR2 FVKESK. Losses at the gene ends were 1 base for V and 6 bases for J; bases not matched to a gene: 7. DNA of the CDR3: TGTGCCAGCAGCCAAGTAGGCGGGACAGGGGGCTTCGAGCAGTACTTC. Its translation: CASSQVGGTGGFEQYF.

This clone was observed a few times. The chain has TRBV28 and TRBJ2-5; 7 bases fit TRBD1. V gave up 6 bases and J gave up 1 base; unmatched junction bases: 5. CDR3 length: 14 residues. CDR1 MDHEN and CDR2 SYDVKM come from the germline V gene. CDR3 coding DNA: TGTGCCAGCAGCCCGAGACAGGGCCAAGAGACCCAGTACTTC. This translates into CASSPRQGQETQYF.

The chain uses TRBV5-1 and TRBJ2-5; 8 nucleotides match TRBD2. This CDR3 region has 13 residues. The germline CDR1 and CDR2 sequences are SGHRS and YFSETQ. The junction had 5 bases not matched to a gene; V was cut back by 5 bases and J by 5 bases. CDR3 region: CASRRGEEETQYF. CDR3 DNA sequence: TGCGCCAGCAGGCGGGGGGAAGAGGAGACCCAGTACTTC.

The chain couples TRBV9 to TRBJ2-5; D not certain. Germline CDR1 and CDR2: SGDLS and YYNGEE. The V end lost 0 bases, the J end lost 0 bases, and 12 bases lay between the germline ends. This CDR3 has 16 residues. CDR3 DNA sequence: TGTGCCAGCAGCGTAGATCCAGAAACTTACCAAGAGACCCAGTACTTC. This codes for CASSVDPETYQETQYF.

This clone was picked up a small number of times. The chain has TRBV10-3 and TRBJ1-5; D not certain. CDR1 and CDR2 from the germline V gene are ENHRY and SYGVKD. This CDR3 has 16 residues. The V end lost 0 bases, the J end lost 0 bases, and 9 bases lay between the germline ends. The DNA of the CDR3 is TGTGCCATCAGTGAGTCTGGTTTCAATAGCAATCAGCCCCAGCATTTT. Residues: CAISESGFNSNQPQHF.

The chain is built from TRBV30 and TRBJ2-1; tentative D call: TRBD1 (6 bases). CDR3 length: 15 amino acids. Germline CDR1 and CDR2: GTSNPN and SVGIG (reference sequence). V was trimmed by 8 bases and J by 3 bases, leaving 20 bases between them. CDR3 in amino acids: CARLRLDSNYNEQFF. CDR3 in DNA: TGTGCCCGGCTACGACTGGACAGCAACTACAATGAGCAGTTCTTC.

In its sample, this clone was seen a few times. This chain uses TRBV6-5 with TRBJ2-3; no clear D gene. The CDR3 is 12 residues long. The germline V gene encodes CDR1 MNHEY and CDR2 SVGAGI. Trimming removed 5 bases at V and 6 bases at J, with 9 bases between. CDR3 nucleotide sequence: TGTGCCAGCAGTGAAGACCGCGATACGCAGTATTTT. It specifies CASSEDRDTQYF.

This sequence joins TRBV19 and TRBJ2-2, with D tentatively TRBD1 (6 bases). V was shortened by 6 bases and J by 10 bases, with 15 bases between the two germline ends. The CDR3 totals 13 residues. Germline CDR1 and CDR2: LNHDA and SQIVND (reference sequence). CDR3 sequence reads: CASSRYRAEELFF. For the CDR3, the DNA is TGTGCCAGTAGCCGCTACAGGGCTGAGGAGCTGTTTTTT. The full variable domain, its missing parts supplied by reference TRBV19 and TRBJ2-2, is DGGITQSPKYLFRKEGQNVTLSCEQNLNHDAMYWYRQDPGQGLRLIYYSQIVNDFQKGDIAEGYSVSREKKESFPLTVTSAQKNPTAFYLCASSRYRAEELFFGEGSRLTVL.

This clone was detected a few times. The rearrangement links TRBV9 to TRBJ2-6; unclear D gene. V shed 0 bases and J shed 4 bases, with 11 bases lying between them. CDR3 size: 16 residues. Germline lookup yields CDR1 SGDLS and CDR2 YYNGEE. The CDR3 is CASSVGLGTGANVLTF. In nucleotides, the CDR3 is TGTGCCAGCAGCGTAGGGTTGGGAACCGGGGCCAACGTCCTGACTTTC.

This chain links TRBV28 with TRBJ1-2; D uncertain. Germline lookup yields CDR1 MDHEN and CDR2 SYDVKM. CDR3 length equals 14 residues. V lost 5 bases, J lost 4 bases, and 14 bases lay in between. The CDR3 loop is CASSPRLLTYGYTF. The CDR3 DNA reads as TGTGCCAGCAGTCCAAGACTGCTAACCTATGGCTACACCTTC.

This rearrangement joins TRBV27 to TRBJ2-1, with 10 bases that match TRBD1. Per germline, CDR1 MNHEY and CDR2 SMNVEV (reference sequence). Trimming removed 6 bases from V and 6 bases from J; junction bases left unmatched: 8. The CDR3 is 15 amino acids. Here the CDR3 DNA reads TGTGCCAGCAGACCCCCGGGACAGGGGATCAATGAGCAGTTCTTC. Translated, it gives CASRPPGQGINEQFF.

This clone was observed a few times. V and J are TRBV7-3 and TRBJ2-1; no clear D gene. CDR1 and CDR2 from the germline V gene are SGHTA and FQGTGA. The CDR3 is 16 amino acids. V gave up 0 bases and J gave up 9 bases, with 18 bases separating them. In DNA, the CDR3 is TGTGCCAGCAGCTTAACGTCGCGGAGCGCGTCTACTGAGCAGTTCTTC. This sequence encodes CASSLTSRSASTEQFF.

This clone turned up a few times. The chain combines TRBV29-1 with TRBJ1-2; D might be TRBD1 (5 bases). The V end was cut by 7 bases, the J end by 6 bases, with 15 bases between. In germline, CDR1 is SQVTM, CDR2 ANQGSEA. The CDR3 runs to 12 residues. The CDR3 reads CSAGGGNNGYTF. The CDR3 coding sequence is TGCAGCGCCGGGGGAGGGAATAATGGCTACACCTTC.

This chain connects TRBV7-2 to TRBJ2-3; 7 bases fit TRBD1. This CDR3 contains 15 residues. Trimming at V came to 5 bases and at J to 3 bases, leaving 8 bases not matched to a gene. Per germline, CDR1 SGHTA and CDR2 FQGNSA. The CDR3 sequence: CASSPQGQTTDTQYF. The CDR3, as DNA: TGTGCCAGCAGCCCCCAGGGACAGACTACAGATACGCAGTATTTT.

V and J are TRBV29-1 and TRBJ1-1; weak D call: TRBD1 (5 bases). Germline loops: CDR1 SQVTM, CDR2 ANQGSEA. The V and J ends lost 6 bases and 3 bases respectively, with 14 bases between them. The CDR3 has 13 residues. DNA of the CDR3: TGCAGCGTAAGAAAGGGGTCGGACACTGAAGCTTTCTTT. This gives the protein CSVRKGSDTEAFF.

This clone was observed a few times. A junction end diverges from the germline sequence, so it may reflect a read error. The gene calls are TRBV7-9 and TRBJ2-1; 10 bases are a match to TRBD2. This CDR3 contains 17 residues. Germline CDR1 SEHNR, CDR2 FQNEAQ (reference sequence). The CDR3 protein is CASSQAYVTSGRDEQFF. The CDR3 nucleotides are TGCGCCAGCAGCCAGGCCTACGTGACTAGCGGGCGGGATGAGCAGTTCTTC.

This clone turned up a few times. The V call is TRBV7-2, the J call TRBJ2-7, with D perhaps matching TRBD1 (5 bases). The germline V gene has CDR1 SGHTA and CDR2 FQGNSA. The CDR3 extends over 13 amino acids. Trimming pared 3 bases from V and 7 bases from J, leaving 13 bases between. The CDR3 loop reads CASSFSGKREQYF. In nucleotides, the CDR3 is TGTGCCAGCAGCTTCTCAGGGAAGAGGGAGCAGTACTTC.

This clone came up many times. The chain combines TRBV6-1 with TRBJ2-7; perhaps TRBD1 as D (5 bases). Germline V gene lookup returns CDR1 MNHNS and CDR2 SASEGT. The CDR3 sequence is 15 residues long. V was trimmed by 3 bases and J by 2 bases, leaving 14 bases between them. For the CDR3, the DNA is TGTGCCAGCAGTGATAGTCCAGGGCCTACCTACGAGCAGTACTTC. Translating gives CASSDSPGPTYEQYF.

CDR3 residues: CASSLDAGDEQYF. In DNA form, the CDR3 reads TGTGCCAGCAGCTTAGATGCTGGGGACGAGCAGTACTTC. This chain links TRBV7-9 with TRBJ2-7; D gene unclear. CDR1 SEHNR and CDR2 FQNEAQ come from the germline V gene (reference sequence). Trimming left V 1 base short and J 5 bases short, with 9 bases between. The CDR3 loop spans 13 amino acids.

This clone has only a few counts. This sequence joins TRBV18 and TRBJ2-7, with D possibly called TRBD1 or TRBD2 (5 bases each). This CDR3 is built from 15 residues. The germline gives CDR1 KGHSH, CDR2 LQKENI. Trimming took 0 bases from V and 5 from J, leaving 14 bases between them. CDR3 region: CASSPPSPGTHEQYF. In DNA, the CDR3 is TGTGCCAGCTCACCACCGAGCCCGGGGACCCACGAGCAGTACTTC.

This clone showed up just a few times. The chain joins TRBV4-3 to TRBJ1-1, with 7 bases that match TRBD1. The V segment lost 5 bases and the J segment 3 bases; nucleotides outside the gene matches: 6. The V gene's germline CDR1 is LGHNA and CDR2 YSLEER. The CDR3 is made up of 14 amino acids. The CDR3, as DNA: TGCGCCAGCAGCAACGAGGGGGCGGACACTGAAGCTTTCTTT. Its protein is CASSNEGADTEAFF.

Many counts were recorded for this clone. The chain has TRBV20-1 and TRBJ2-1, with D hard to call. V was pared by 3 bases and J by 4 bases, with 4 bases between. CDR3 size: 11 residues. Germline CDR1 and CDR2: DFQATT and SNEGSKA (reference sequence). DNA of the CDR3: TGCAGTGCTAGTTATTACAATGAGCAGTTCTTC. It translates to CSASYYNEQFF.

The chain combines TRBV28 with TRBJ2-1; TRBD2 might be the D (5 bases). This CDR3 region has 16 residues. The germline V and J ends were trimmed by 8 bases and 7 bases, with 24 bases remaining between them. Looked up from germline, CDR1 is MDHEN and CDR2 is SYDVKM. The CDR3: CASVGRGNVIGNEQFF. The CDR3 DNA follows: TGTGCCAGCGTCGGCCGGGGTAACGTGATTGGGAATGAGCAGTTCTTC.

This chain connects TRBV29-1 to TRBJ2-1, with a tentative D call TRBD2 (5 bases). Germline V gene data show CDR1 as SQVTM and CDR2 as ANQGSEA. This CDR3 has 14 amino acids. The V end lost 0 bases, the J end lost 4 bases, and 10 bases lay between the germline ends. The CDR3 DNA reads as TGCAGCGTTGAAGAGCGGGCCAGATACAATGAGCAGTTCTTC. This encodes CSVEERARYNEQFF.